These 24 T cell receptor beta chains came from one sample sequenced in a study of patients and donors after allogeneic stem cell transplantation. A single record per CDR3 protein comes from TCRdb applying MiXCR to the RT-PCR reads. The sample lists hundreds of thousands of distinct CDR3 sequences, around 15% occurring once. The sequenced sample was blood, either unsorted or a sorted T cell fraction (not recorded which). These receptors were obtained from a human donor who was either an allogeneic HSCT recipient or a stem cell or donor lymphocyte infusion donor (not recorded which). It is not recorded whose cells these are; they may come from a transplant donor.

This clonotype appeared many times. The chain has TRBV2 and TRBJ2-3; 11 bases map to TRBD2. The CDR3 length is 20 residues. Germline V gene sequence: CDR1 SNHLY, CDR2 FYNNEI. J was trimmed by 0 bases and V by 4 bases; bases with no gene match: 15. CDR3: CASSVPDPSGTSGSTDTQYF. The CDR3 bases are TGTGCCAGCAGTGTACCCGACCCGTCCGGGACTAGCGGAAGCACAGATACGCAGTATTTT.

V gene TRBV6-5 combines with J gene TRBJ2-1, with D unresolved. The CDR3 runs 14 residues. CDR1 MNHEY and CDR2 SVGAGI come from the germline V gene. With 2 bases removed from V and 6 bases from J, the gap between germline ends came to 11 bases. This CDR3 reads CASSYASPGNEQFF. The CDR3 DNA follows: TGTGCCAGCAGTTACGCCTCTCCGGGCAATGAGCAGTTCTTC.

CDR3 DNA: TGTGCCACCAGCAGAAGGGGAGCCTACAATGAGCAGTTCTTC. Translated, it gives CATSRRGAYNEQFF. The chain has TRBV15 and TRBJ2-1; the D call may be TRBD1 or TRBD2 (5 bases each). This CDR3 has 14 residues. The germline gives CDR1 LNHNV, CDR2 YYDKDF (reference sequence). The ends were cut back, 2 bases at V and 2 bases at J, with 7 bases in the middle.

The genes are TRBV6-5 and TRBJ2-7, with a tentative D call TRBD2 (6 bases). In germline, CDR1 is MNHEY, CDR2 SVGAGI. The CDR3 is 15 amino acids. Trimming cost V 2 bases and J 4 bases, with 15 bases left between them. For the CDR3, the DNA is TGTGCCAGCAGTTACGGGGGAGGTCCCCAATACGAGCAGTACTTC. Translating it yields CASSYGGGPQYEQYF.

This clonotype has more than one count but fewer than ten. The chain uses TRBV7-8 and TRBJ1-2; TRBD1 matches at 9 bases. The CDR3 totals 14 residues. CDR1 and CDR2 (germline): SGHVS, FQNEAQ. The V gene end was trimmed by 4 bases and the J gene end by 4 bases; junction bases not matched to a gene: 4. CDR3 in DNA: TGTGCCAGCAGCTCCCGACAGGGGGGCTATGGCTACACCTTC. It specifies CASSSRQGGYGYTF.

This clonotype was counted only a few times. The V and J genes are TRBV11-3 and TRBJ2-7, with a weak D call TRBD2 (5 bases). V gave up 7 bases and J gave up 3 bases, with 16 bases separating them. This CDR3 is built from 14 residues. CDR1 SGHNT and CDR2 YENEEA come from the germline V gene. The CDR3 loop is CASTPSPGFYEQYF. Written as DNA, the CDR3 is TGTGCCAGCACCCCCTCTCCGGGATTCTACGAGCAGTACTTC.

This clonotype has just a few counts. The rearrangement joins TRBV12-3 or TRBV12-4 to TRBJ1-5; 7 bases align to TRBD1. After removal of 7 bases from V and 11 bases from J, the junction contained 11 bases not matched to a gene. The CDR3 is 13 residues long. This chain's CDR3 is CASTLRGGKAQHF. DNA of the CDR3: TGTGCCAGCACCCTTCGAGGGGGCAAGGCCCAGCATTTT.

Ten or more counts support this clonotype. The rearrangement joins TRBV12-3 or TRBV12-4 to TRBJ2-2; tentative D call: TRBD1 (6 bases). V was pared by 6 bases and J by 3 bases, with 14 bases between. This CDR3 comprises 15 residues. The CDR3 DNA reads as TGTGCCAGCAGGGGGCCAAAGGGGGACACCGGGGAGCTGTTTTTT. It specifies CASRGPKGDTGELFF.

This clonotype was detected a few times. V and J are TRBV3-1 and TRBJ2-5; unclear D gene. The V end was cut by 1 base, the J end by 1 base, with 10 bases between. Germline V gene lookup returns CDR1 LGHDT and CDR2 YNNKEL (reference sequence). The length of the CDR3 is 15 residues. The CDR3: CASSQARVLQETQYF. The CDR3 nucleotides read TGTGCCAGCAGCCAAGCCCGGGTCCTCCAAGAGACCCAGTACTTC.

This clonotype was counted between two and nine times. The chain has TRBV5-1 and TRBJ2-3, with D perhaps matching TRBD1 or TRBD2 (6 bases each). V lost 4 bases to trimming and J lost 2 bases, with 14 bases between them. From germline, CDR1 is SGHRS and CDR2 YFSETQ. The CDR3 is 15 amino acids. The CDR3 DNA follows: TGCGCCAGCAGCGCCACATGGGGGGCCACAGATACGCAGTATTTT. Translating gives CASSATWGATDTQYF. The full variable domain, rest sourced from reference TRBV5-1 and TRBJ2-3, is KAGVTQTPRYLIKTRGQQVTLSCSPISGHRSVSWYQQTPGQGLQFLFEYFSETQRNKGNFPGRFSGRQFSNSRSEMNVSTLELGDSALYLCASSATWGATDTQYFGPGTRLTVL.

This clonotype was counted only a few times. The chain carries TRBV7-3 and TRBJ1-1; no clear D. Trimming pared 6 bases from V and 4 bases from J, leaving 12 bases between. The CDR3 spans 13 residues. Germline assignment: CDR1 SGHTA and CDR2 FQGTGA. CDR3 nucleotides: TGTGCCAGCAGTCGAGGTTGGGGCACTGAAGCTTTCTTT. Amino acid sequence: CASSRGWGTEAFF.

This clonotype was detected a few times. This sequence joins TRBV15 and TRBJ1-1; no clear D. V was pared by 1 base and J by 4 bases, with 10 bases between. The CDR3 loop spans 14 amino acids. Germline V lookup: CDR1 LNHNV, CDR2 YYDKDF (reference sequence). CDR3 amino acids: CATSRVGYLTEAFF. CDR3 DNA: TGTGCCACCAGCAGAGTCGGTTACCTCACTGAAGCTTTCTTT.

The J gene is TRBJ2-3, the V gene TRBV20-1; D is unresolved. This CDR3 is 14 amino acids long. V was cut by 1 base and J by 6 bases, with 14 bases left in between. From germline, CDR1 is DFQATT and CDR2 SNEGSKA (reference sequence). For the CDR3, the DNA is TGCAGTGCTAGAGCGCTCACTAAGTCGGATACGCAGTATTTT. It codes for CSARALTKSDTQYF.

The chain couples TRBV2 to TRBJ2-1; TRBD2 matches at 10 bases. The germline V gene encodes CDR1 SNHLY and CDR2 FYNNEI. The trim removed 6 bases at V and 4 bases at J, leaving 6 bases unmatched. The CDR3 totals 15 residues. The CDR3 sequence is CASRSTSGQYNEQFF. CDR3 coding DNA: TGTGCCAGCAGATCGACTAGCGGGCAGTACAATGAGCAGTTCTTC.

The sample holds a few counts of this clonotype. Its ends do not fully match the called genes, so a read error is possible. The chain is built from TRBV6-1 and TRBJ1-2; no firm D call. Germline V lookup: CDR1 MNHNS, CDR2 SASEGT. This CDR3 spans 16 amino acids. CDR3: CASSQAQSWALYGYTF. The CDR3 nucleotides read TGTGCCAGCAGTCAAGCCCAATCTTGGGCCCTCTATGGCTACACCTTC.

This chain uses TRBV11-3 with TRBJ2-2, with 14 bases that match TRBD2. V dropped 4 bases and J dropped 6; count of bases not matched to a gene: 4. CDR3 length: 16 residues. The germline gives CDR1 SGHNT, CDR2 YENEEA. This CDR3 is CASSSTSGRAAGELFF. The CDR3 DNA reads TGTGCCAGCAGCTCGACTAGCGGGAGGGCAGCCGGGGAGCTGTTTTTT.

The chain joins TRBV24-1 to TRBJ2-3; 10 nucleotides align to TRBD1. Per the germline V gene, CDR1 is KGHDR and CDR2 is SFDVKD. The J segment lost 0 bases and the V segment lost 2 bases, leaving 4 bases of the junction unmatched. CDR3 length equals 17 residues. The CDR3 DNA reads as TGTGCCACCAGTGATTCCGACAGGGGGCTTAGCACAGATACGCAGTATTTT. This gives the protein CATSDSDRGLSTDTQYF.

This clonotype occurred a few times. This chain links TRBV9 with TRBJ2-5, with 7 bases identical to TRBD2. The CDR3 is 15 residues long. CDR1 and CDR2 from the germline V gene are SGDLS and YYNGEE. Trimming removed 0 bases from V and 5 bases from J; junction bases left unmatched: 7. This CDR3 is CASSVVGAGVETQYF. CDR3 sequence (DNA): TGTGCCAGCAGCGTAGTCGGGGCGGGAGTGGAGACCCAGTACTTC.

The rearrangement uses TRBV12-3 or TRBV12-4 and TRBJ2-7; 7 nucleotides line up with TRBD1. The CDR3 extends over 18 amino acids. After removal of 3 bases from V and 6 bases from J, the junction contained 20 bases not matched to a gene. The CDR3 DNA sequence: TGTGCCAGCAGTTTGCGGGTCGCGGCAGGGGGAATCTACGTCGAGCAGTACTTC. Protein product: CASSLRVAAGGIYVEQYF.

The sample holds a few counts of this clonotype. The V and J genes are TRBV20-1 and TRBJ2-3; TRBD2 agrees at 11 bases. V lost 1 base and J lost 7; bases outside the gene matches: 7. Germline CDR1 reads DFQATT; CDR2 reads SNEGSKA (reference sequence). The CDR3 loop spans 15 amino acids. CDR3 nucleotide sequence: TGCAGTGCTAGAGCCGGGACTAGCGGACCCAATACGCAGTATTTT. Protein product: CSARAGTSGPNTQYF.

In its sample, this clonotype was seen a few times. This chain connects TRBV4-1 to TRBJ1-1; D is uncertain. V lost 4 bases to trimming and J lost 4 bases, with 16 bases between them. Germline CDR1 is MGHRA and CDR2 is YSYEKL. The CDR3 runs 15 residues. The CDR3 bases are TGCGCCAGCAGCCGGGTGTGGTTACCGATCACTGAAGCTTTCTTT. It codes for CASSRVWLPITEAFF.

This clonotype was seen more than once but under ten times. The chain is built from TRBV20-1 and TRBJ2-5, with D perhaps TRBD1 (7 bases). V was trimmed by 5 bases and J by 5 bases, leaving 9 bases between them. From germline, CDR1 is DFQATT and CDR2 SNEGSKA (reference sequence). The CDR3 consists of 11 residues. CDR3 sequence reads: CSAPGGETQYF. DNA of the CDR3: TGCAGTGCTCCAGGGGGGGAGACCCAGTACTTC.

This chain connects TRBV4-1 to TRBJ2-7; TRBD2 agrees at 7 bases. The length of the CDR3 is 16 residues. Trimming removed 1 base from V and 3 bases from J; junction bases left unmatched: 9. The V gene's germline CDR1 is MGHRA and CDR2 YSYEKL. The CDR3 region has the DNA TGCGCCAGCAGCCAAGGGATAGCGGGTTCCCTCTACGAGCAGTACTTC. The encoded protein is CASSQGIAGSLYEQYF.

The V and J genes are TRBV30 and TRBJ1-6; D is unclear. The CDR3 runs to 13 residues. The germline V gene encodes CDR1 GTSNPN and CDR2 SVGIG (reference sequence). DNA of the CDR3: TGTGCTCTGGACCGAAGGCGTGATTCACCCCTCCACTTT. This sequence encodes CALDRRRDSPLHF.